Below, 13 T cell receptor beta chains from the same sample are listed, as sequenced in a study of cytomegalovirus exposure and HLA in healthy donors. The PCR used 60 Vbeta and 13 Jbeta primers. Repertoires were generated with immunoSEQ multiplex PCR, while TCRdb's copy carries only in-frame clones and drops some. The specimen's table records over 70,000 clones. Material: PBMCs. These receptors came from a woman aged 40 to 49 in good health and CMV-seropositive.

The V gene is TRBV6-5, the J gene TRBJ2-6; D unresolved. The length of the CDR3 is 16 residues. The germline gives CDR1 MNHEY, CDR2 SVGAGI. V gave up 1 base and J gave up 0 bases, with 7 bases separating them. CDR3 region: CASSYYALSGANVLTF. In DNA form, the CDR3 reads TGTGCCAGCAGTTACTATGCACTCTCTGGGGCCAACGTCCTGACTTTC.

The CDR3 reads CASRMEVRDLYEQYF. Here the CDR3 DNA reads TGTGCCAGCAGAATGGAGGTGCGGGACCTCTACGAGCAGTACTTC. V gene TRBV6-5 combines with J gene TRBJ2-7; D may be TRBD2 (6 bases). Germline lookup yields CDR1 MNHEY and CDR2 SVGAGI. Trimming took off 6 bases at V and 3 bases at J, with 18 bases between the two ends. CDR3 length: 15 amino acids.

This chain joins TRBV19 and TRBJ2-7; 8 nucleotides line up with TRBD2. Germline trimming cut 5 bases from V and 7 bases from J; bases unmatched to any gene: 10. Germline CDR1 reads LNHDA; CDR2 reads SQIVND (reference sequence). The CDR3 spans 14 residues. In DNA, the CDR3 is TGTGCCAGTAGTGGGCGAGCGGGAGTTCTTGAGCAGTACTTC. Translating it yields CASSGRAGVLEQYF.

CDR3 nucleotides: TGTGCCATCAGTGTGGGAGGGAGCTCCTATAATTCACCCCTCCACTTT. It specifies CAISVGGSSYNSPLHF. This chain links TRBV10-3 with TRBJ1-6; D remains ambiguous. V was cut by 4 bases and J by 0 bases, with 10 bases left in between. Germline V CDR1 and CDR2: ENHRY, SYGVKD. The CDR3 runs to 16 residues.

The chain has TRBV21-1 and TRBJ1-2; the table's D call of TRBD1 was not tested on the DNA. TRBV21-1 is a pseudogene. The CDR3 runs to 14 residues. CDR3 sequence (DNA): TGTGCCAGCAGCAGTCGACAGGGCCTGGGAGGCTACACCTTC. It translates to CASSSRQGLGGYTF.

J is TRBJ2-1 and V is TRBV5-1; 9 bases are shared with TRBD1. Losses at the gene ends were 3 bases for V and 6 bases for J; bases not matched to a gene: 7. The CDR3 length is 15 residues. Germline-derived CDR1 and CDR2 are SGHRS and YFSETQ. The CDR3 spells CASSSGQGSFNEQFF. For the CDR3, the DNA is TGCGCCAGCAGCTCCGGACAGGGGTCTTTCAATGAGCAGTTCTTC.

CDR3 DNA sequence: TGTGCCAGCTCACCAGCGGGGGCCACCCGGGATACGCAGTATTTT. Protein sequence: CASSPAGATRDTQYF. The V call is TRBV18, the J call TRBJ2-3; possible D gene TRBD2, 7 bases. CDR1 and CDR2 (germline): KGHSH, LQKENI. The CDR3 has 15 amino acids. V was pared by 2 bases and J by 6 bases, with 15 bases between.

The genes are TRBV9 and TRBJ2-7, with 7 bases fitting TRBD2. This CDR3 is built from 14 residues. The ends lost 3 bases at V and 5 bases at J; junction bases unmatched: 8. The germline V gene encodes CDR1 SGDLS and CDR2 YYNGEE. CDR3 residues: CASSAPGGINEQYF. The CDR3 nucleotides read TGTGCCAGCAGCGCCCCGGGGGGTATCAACGAGCAGTACTTC.

The chain links TRBV13 to TRBJ2-3, with 9 bases aligning to TRBD2. The V segment lost 5 bases and the J segment 5 bases; nucleotides outside the gene matches: 14. Germline CDR1 reads PRHDT; CDR2 reads FYEKMQ (reference sequence). This CDR3 comprises 17 residues. The CDR3 region is CASSALGREGGGDTQYF. In DNA, the CDR3 is TGTGCCAGCAGCGCCCTCGGGCGGGAGGGAGGGGGAGATACGCAGTATTTT.

The V gene is TRBV6-4, the J gene TRBJ2-1; TRBD2 aligns across 9 bases. V was clipped by 5 bases and J by 4 bases; unmatched bases: 6. The CDR3 length is 15 residues. CDR1 MRHNA and CDR2 SNTAGT come from the germline V gene. Here the CDR3 DNA reads TGTGCCAGCAGTTCGACTAGCGGCGGGTACAATGAGCAGTTCTTC. Residues: CASSSTSGGYNEQFF.

As DNA, the CDR3 is TGCGCCAGCAGCCTCATGACAGGGGAAAGTGAAAAACTGTTTTTT. It translates to CASSLMTGESEKLFF. The rearrangement links TRBV4-3 to TRBJ1-4; 8 bases align to TRBD1. With V trimmed by 4 bases and J by 7 bases, 8 bases remained unmatched. The CDR3 consists of 15 residues. The germline V gene has CDR1 LGHNA and CDR2 YSLEER.

The chain uses TRBV7-3 and TRBJ2-6; D might be TRBD2 (5 bases). Trimming removed 2 bases at V and 2 bases at J, with 7 bases between. This CDR3 contains 15 residues. CDR1 is SGHTA and CDR2 is FQGTGA in the germline V gene. CDR3 sequence (DNA): TGTGCCAGCAGCTTACGGACTGCTGGGGCCAACGTCCTGACTTTC. Its protein product is CASSLRTAGANVLTF.

The chain couples TRBV19 to TRBJ1-5; D call uncertain. CDR1 is LNHDA, CDR2 SQIVND, per germline (reference sequence). The germline V and J ends were trimmed by 1 base and 4 bases, with 5 bases remaining between them. The CDR3 has 13 amino acids. This CDR3 reads CASSIGRNQPQHF. CDR3 in DNA: TGTGCCAGTAGTATAGGGAGGAATCAGCCCCAGCATTTT.